This TCR beta chain derives from a study of T cell clonality in common variable immunodeficiency. Sequencing was performed with immunoSEQ multiplex PCR; in TCRdb, only in-frame clones are kept and a portion is missing. Listed for the sample are about 39,000 clones, none seen a single time. The CDR3 covers 13 residues. Unmatched junction bases numbered 2, after V lost 4 bases and J lost 6 bases. Germline CDR1 LNHNV, CDR2 YYDKDF (reference sequence). This clone was seen repeatedly, ten times or more. The read is 3 residues too short to cover the CDR3 end, so that end is filled in from the germline J gene.

The V call is TRBV15, the J call TRBJ2-2; 7 bases align to TRBD1. Sequencing was done on a sample of peripheral blood mononuclear cells. The receptor was isolated from a person aged 18-69 years in good health. CDR3 residues: CATSNQGAGELFF. The CDR3 DNA, read in part, is TGTGCCACCAGCAACCAGGGGGCCGGGGAG.